This T cell receptor beta chain was captured by sequencing in a study of T cell changes during pregnancy in multiple sclerosis. V gave up 6 bases and J gave up 2 bases, with 10 bases separating them. CDR3 length: 13 amino acids. Per the germline V gene, CDR1 is LNHDA and CDR2 is SQIVND (reference sequence). Assay: immunoSEQ multiplex PCR; the TCRdb copy retains only in-frame clones and omits some. The table has around 27,000 clones, more than 80% seen once. The origin of this receptor is a female donor with multiple sclerosis, enrolled in a pregnancy study. This rearrangement joins TRBV19 to TRBJ2-5, with D possibly TRBD2 on 6 matching bases. The material was CD4+ T cells from peripheral blood mononuclear cells, obtained in the first trimester of pregnancy. The DNA for the CDR3 is TGTGCCAGTAGGGTCCGGGGGCAAGAGACCCAGTACTTC. This codes for CASRVRGQETQYF.